The source of this TCR beta chain is a study of identical twins. Whole-study findings and limits: While abundant cord blood beta clonotypes carried fewer insertions, memory repertoires showed no such pattern.

Germline values: CDR1 SGHTA, CDR2 FQGTGA. Trimming took off 4 bases at V and 3 bases at J, with 9 bases between the two ends. The CDR3 is 14 residues long. Note on this clonotype: The antigen is undetermined.

TCRdb used MiXCR to reprocess the 5' RACE reads, holding one entry per CDR3 protein. Of 700,000 or so distinct CDR3 sequences listed, 20% to 25% are singletons. These data are also associated with another study on T cells expressing NK-cell markers. That report adds: The authors sequenced eight donors, of whom seven were HCMV-seropositive and one was seronegative. A range of about 1.0-8% of CD8+ T cells consisted of dominant NKG2C+ clonotypes in roughly 6 donors.

The clonotype comes from a woman under 30 in good health. The chain is built from TRBV7-3 and TRBJ2-2; D is possibly TRBD1 (5 bases). Specimen: PBMCs. CDR3 protein: CASSSARDTGELFF. The CDR3 DNA sequence: TGTGCCAGCAGCTCCGCCAGGGACACCGGGGAGCTGTTTTTT.